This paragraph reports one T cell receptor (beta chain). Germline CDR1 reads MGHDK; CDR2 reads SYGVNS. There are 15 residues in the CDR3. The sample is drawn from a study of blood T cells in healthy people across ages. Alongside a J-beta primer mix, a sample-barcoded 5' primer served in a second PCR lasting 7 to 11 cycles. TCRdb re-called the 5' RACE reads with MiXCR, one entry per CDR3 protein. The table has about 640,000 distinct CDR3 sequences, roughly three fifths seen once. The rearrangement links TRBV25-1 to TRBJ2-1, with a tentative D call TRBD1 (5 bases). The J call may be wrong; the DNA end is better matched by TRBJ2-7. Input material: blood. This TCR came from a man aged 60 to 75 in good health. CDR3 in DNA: TGTGCCAGCAGTGCAAACAGGCATACCTACAATGAGCAGTACTTC. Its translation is CASSANRHTYNEQYF.